These 18 T cell receptor beta chains were sequenced from one sample in a study of blood T cells in healthy people across ages (dated by TCRdb to the mid-2010s). The library was generated by 5' RACE. Sequenced using an Illumina HiSeq 2500. A second 7 to 11 cycle PCR used a sample-barcoded 5' primer and a J-beta primer mix. TCRdb passed the public sequencing reads through fastp at Q25 and MiXCR, retaining productive beta sequences. Rows are unified per CDR3 protein, each entry keeping the most common DNA and genes. Recorded for this sample are about 1.8 million distinct CDR3 sequences; around 48% of them occurred a single time. The ten largest make up around 2.1% of the sample. Specimen: blood. The receptor set was obtained from a woman between 40 and 55 years old in good health.

This clonotype came up a few times. This chain links TRBV6-2 or TRBV6-3 with TRBJ2-1, with D unclear. The V and J ends lost 0 bases and 10 bases respectively, with 10 bases between them. CDR1 is MNHEY, CDR2 SVGEGT, per germline. This CDR3 comprises 13 residues. CDR3 coding DNA: TGTGCCAGCAGTTACTCGCTCAGGTCGGAGCAGTTCTTC. Its translation is CASSYSLRSEQFF.

In its sample, this clonotype was seen many times. The gene calls are TRBV10-3 and TRBJ2-5, with TRBD1 as a possible D gene (6 bases). The V end lost 6 bases, the J end lost 1 base, and 9 bases lay between the germline ends. CDR3 length: 13 residues. Germline V lookup: CDR1 ENHRY, CDR2 SYGVKD. CDR3: CAIRSDSQETQYF. CDR3 in DNA: TGTGCCATCAGGTCGGACAGCCAAGAGACCCAGTACTTC.

V gene TRBV20-1 combines with J gene TRBJ1-5, with D uncertain. The V gene's germline CDR1 is DFQATT and CDR2 SNEGSKA (reference sequence). The CDR3 has 18 amino acids. V was trimmed by 6 bases and J by 0 bases, leaving 24 bases between them. The CDR3 nucleotides are TGCAGTGCGCAGAAAGGGCCCGATCAAGAGTATAGCAATCAGCCCCAGCATTTT. Protein sequence: CSAQKGPDQEYSNQPQHF.

Only a few counts were recorded for this clonotype. The chain couples TRBV29-1 to TRBJ1-6; D is perhaps TRBD1 (6 bases). Trimming removed 6 bases at V and 10 bases at J, with 19 bases between. Germline V CDR1 and CDR2: SQVTM, ANQGSEA. This CDR3 region has 14 residues. The CDR3 reads CSVAEARTGSPLHF. CDR3 nucleotides: TGCAGCGTGGCCGAGGCTCGCACAGGGTCACCCCTCCACTTT.

Concerning this clonotype itself: An end of the junction differs from the germline gene, which may be a read error. J is TRBJ2-6 and V is TRBV6-2 or TRBV6-3; D remains ambiguous. The CDR3 length is 17 residues. From germline, CDR1 is MNHEY and CDR2 SVGEGT. The CDR3: CAGSYASDSSGANVLTF. In nucleotides, the CDR3 is TGTGCCGGCAGTTACGCTTCGGATAGCTCTGGGGCCAACGTCCTGACTTTC.

Details on this clonotype: One junction end disagrees with the germline gene, perhaps due to a read error. The chain links TRBV4-3 to TRBJ2-1, with D perhaps matching TRBD2 (6 bases). This CDR3 contains 16 residues. The germline gives CDR1 LGHNA, CDR2 YSLEER. CDR3 residues: CASSQDAGSSYNERFF. The CDR3 bases are TGCGCCAGCAGCCAAGACGCGGGGAGCTCCTACAATGAGCGGTTCTTC.

The rearrangement links TRBV4-3 to TRBJ2-2; 7 nucleotides line up with TRBD1. CDR3 length equals 16 residues. V trimming: 4 bases; J trimming: 0 bases; junction bases outside the gene matches: 5. CDR1 and CDR2 from the germline V gene are LGHNA and YSLEER. This CDR3 is CASSRTTGSNTGELFF. The CDR3 coding sequence is TGCGCCAGCAGCCGAACGACAGGGTCGAACACCGGGGAGCTGTTTTTT.

This clonotype was detected only once. The chain employs TRBV5-1 and TRBJ2-4, with no clear D. The J call is in doubt because the DNA end fits TRBJ2-7 better. CDR3 length equals 17 residues. Germline V CDR1 and CDR2: SGHRS, YFSETQ. CDR3 region: CASSLVFSTGPTYEQYF. In DNA form, the CDR3 reads TGCGCCAGCAGCTTGGTTTTCAGCACTGGTCCTACCTACGAGCAGTACTTC.

CDR3 sequence: CASSLSGERRNTYEQYF. CDR3 in DNA: TGTGCCAGCAGCTTATCGGGAGAGCGGCGGAACACCTACGAGCAGTACTTC. The V call is TRBV7-9, the J call TRBJ2-7, with D possibly TRBD2 on 6 matching bases. This CDR3 is 17 amino acids long. Germline V gene lookup returns CDR1 SEHNR and CDR2 FQNEAQ (reference sequence). Trimming removed 2 bases from V and 2 bases from J, with 19 bases in between.

J is TRBJ2-1 and V is TRBV25-1; possible D gene TRBD2, 6 bases. The CDR3 has 15 residues. Trimming left V 8 bases short and J 0 bases short, with 14 bases between. Germline V gene sequence: CDR1 MGHDK, CDR2 SYGVNS. The CDR3 coding sequence is TGTGCCAGCTCCTTGGGACTGATCTCCTACAATGAGCAGTTCTTC. It encodes CASSLGLISYNEQFF.

This clonotype was found once. The V gene is TRBV5-6, the J gene TRBJ2-1; tentative D call: TRBD1 (7 bases). CDR3 size: 14 residues. The ends were cut back, 7 bases at V and 5 bases at J, with 16 bases in the middle. Germline lookup yields CDR1 SGHDT and CDR2 YYEEEE. CDR3 nucleotide sequence: TGTGCCAGCCTCCTCCCAGGGGGGCACAATGAGCAGTTCTTC. The encoded protein is CASLLPGGHNEQFF. The full variable domain, rest sourced from reference TRBV5-6 and TRBJ2-1, is DAGVTQSPTHLIKTRGQQVTLRCSPKSGHDTVSWYQQALGQGPQFIFQYYEEEERQRGNFPDRFSGHQFPNYSSELNVNALLLGDSALYLCASLLPGGHNEQFFGPGTRLTVL.

In the case of this clonotype: At one end, the junction sequence differs from germline, possibly due to a read error. V and J are TRBV20-1 and TRBJ1-5, with 7 bases identical to TRBD1. Germline CDR1 DFQATT, CDR2 SNEGSKA (reference sequence). The CDR3 runs 17 residues. The DNA for the CDR3 is TGTAGTGCTAGAGGGAGTTACAGGGACAGCCTGTATCAGCCCCAGCATTTT. Translated: CSARGSYRDSLYQPQHF.

The chain recombines TRBV6-4 with TRBJ2-7, with 7 bases fitting TRBD1. The CDR3 totals 15 residues. V shed 7 bases and J 3 bases; nucleotides not matched to a gene: 12. Looked up from germline, CDR1 is MRHNA and CDR2 is SNTAGT. CDR3 residues: CASNLSGGQDYEQYF. The DNA for the CDR3 is TGTGCCAGCAACCTCTCTGGTGGACAGGACTACGAGCAGTACTTC.

This clonotype was picked up one time. The chain employs TRBV4-2 and TRBJ2-1; D call uncertain. V dropped 0 bases and J dropped 8 bases, with 8 bases sitting between them. Germline CDR1 and CDR2: LGHNA and YNFKEQ. This CDR3 region has 13 residues. CDR3 DNA: TGTGCCAGCAGCCAAGAGTGGCTCGATGAGCAGTTCTTC. It encodes CASSQEWLDEQFF.

This rearrangement joins TRBV12-3 or TRBV12-4 to TRBJ2-3; D is perhaps TRBD1 or TRBD2 (5 bases each). This CDR3 is 16 amino acids long. V was shortened by 3 bases and J by 4 bases, with 17 bases between the two germline ends. The CDR3 protein is CASSFGAIHQSDTQYF. As DNA, the CDR3 is TGTGCCAGCAGTTTCGGGGCCATACATCAATCAGATACGCAGTATTTT.

V gene TRBV29-1 combines with J gene TRBJ1-2, with D possibly TRBD1 on 5 matching bases. The CDR3 spans 11 residues. CDR1 and CDR2 from the germline V gene are SQVTM and ANQGSEA. Trimming removed 7 bases at V and 3 bases at J, with 9 bases between. The CDR3 region is CSAPTDYGYTF. In DNA, the CDR3 is TGCAGCGCTCCGACAGACTATGGCTACACCTTC.

This chain connects TRBV28 to TRBJ2-5; D not certain. Trimming removed 5 bases at V and 7 bases at J, with 11 bases between. The germline gives CDR1 MDHEN, CDR2 SYDVKM. The CDR3 is made up of 12 amino acids. For the CDR3, the DNA is TGTGCCAGCAGTGGACCTGAATGGACCCAGTACTTC. It is translated as CASSGPEWTQYF.

The rearrangement joins TRBV24-1 to TRBJ2-3; 7 bases are shared with TRBD1. The assigned J gene may be wrong: the sequence end matches TRBJ1-5 better. The germline CDR1 and CDR2 sequences are KGHDR and SFDVKD. The CDR3 has 17 amino acids. The CDR3 loop reads CATSDSLEGAKADTQHF. In DNA, the CDR3 is TGTGCCACCAGTGACTCCCTAGAGGGGGCAAAGGCAGATACGCAGCATTTT.